Given below is one T cell receptor (beta chain) in context. Time point meaning: after dendritic cell vaccination, including at tumor progression/relapse. This sample is part of a study of glioma-infiltrating T cells after dendritic cell vaccination. Study-wide context: Between about 2003 and 2013, patients got autologous tumor lysate-pulsed dendritic cell vaccines.

The CDR3 totals 18 residues. The junction had 9 bases not matched to a gene; V was cut back by 0 bases and J by 5 bases. Germline CDR1 is SGHVS and CDR2 is FNYEAQ. Clones were sequenced by immunoSEQ multiplex PCR, and TCRdb holds only the in-frame ones, with some missing. The sample yields roughly 60,000 clones, approximately 86% seen once. V usage is TRBV7-6 and J usage is TRBJ2-5; the match to TRBD2 covers 13 bases. Specimen: blood, collected after dendritic cell vaccination. The TCR sequence derives from a human donor with glioblastoma. The CDR3 bases are TGTGCCAGCAGCTTAGCGATTGGACTAGCGGGAGTCGGTGAGACCCAGTACTTC. Its translation: CASSLAIGLAGVGETQYF.